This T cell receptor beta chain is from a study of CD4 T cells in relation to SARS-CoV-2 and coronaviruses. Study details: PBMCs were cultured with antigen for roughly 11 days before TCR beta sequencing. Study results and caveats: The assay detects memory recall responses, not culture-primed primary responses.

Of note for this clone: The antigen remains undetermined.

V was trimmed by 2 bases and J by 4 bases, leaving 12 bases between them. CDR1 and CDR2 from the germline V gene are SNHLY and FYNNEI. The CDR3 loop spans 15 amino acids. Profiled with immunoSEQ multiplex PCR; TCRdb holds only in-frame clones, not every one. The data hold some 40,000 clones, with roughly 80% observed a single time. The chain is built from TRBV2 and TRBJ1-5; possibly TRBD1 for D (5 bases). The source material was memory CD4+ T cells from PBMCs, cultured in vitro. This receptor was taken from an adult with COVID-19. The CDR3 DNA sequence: TGTGCCAGCAGTGAACAGCAGGGAGGAAATCAGCCCCAGCATTTT. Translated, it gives CASSEQQGGNQPQHF.